Listed below are T cell receptor beta chains from one sample, sequenced in a study of T-cell memory formation after mild COVID-19. TCRdb itself ran the 5' RACE reads through MiXCR, one entry per CDR3 protein. This table holds roughly 250,000 distinct CDR3 sequences, about 17% found once. The sample taken for sequencing was PBMCs or a T cell subset sorted from them (not recorded which). These receptors came from a man younger than 35 who had mild COVID-19 (a few samples of this study predate the infection). Cell type and time point are not known. Each CDR3 is given without its conserved first and last residue.

j_call v_call cdr3_aa
TRBJ2-7 TRBV5-4 ASSPGSGDRGIEQY
TRBJ2-1 TRBV7-3 ASSLGSASSYNEQF
TRBJ1-6 TRBV20-1 SANRDDHSPLH
TRBJ2-3 TRBV7-2 ASSEWLAGGPDTQY
TRBJ2-6 TRBV20-1 SARWSGANVLT
TRBJ2-3 TRBV20-1 SANGGGTDTQY
TRBJ1-1 TRBV6-6 ASSYRATEAF
TRBJ1-1 TRBV29-1 SVVGQGAKAEAF
TRBJ2-5 TRBV6-2/TRBV6-3 ASSYSMTQETQY
TRBJ2-1 TRBV6-1 ASRAGGGSYNEQF
TRBJ2-3 TRBV6-5 ASSFYRSDTQY
TRBJ2-5 TRBV4-1 ASSQDGSGQTQY
TRBJ1-4 TRBV18 ASSPLGGANEKLF
TRBJ2-7 TRBV5-1 ASSPWPGNEQY
TRBJ1-5 TRBV21-1 ASSKGGRPQH
TRBJ1-1 TRBV7-9 ASSQEFTEAF
TRBJ1-4 TRBV5-1 ASSLTVREKLF
TRBJ2-5 TRBV29-1 SVEQQKRETQY
TRBJ1-2 TRBV6-2/TRBV6-3 ASSLDRLAYGYT
TRBJ2-3 TRBV20-1 SAPRGGAVTDTQY
TRBJ2-2 TRBV11-2 ASSLGATRQHGELF
TRBJ1-6 TRBV28 ASSGRVAFFSPLH
TRBJ1-1 TRBV2 ASSEGYMNTEAF
TRBJ1-4 TRBV18 ASSLTPTNEKLF
TRBJ2-5 TRBV15 ATSRESAAQETQY
TRBJ1-5 TRBV2 ASAWEGTDQPQH
TRBJ2-7 TRBV20-1 SAERIGRRYYEQY
TRBJ1-5 TRBV12-3/TRBV12-4 ASSLRFYSNQPQH
TRBJ1-3 TRBV6-1 ASSEGTGTGNTIY
TRBJ2-3 TRBV5-1 ASSTGERADTQY
TRBJ1-2 TRBV10-3 AIRWTDYGYT
TRBJ1-5 TRBV10-2 ASSEGWDQPQH
TRBJ1-2 TRBV12-3/TRBV12-4 ASTPRAGGYGYT
TRBJ2-5 TRBV6-1 ASSVGVPQSTQY
TRBJ1-4 TRBV5-1 ASTGRGSSNEKLF
TRBJ1-5 TRBV4-1 ASSHEGGGSNQPQH
TRBJ2-1 TRBV7-6 ASSSIRPAGGLYNEQF
TRBJ2-1 TRBV12-3/TRBV12-4 ASSPSGGPYNEQF
TRBJ1-2 TRBV7-3 ASSLTRDSDGYT
TRBJ2-5 TRBV12-3/TRBV12-4 ASSFQTETQY
TRBJ2-1 TRBV6-2/TRBV6-3 ASSYGGGLSSYNEQF
TRBJ2-1 TRBV20-1 SPHASGGAYEQF
TRBJ2-7 TRBV6-2/TRBV6-3 ASSGSGGPYEQY
TRBJ1-2 TRBV7-2 ASSLIEGPSYGYT
TRBJ1-2 TRBV7-2 ASSLEGGRDQEGYT
TRBJ2-5 TRBV29-1 SVGTSGGVETQY
TRBJ2-1 TRBV5-1 ASSLGGLGNEQF
TRBJ2-3 TRBV5-1 ASIRPGSDTQY
TRBJ1-3 TRBV12-3/TRBV12-4 ASRRDGNSGNTIY
TRBJ2-3 TRBV5-1 ASSLAPGTSTDTQY
TRBJ1-1 TRBV12-3/TRBV12-4 ASIPWGPQSNTEAF
TRBJ1-5 TRBV6-1 ASSGTGSNQPQH
TRBJ1-6 TRBV5-1 ASRRDIAPLH
TRBJ2-7 TRBV2 ASGGDRRELEQY
TRBJ2-3 TRBV12-3/TRBV12-4 ASSFNADTQY